Described below is a single T cell receptor (beta chain) sequence and its context. TCRdb's table, derived via immunoSEQ multiplex PCR, lists solely in-frame clones and lacks some. The profile shows fewer than 200,000 clones, around four fifths of them singletons. The CDR3 runs to 13 residues. V lost 10 bases and J 8 bases, leaving 20 bases between the germline ends. CDR1 and CDR2 from the germline V gene are SSHAT and FNYEAQ (reference sequence). The entry originates in a study of blood T cell repertoires in COVID-19. Study information: Sites across the United States, Italy and Spain contributed samples from acute and convalescent COVID-19. The cDNA or gDNA used as material had been derived from T cells, B-cell-depleted T cells, or PBMCs.

This chain connects TRBV7-7 to TRBJ1-2, with D tentatively TRBD1 (6 bases). This clonotype originated in a woman aged 50 to 65 in a cohort exposed to, infected with or recovered from COVID-19 (not recorded which). The sequenced material came from PBMCs or T cells enriched from blood (not recorded which). Here the CDR3 DNA reads TGTGCCATTAACAGGGTCGAGAGTCCCGGCTACACCTTC. Amino acid sequence: CAINRVESPGYTF.